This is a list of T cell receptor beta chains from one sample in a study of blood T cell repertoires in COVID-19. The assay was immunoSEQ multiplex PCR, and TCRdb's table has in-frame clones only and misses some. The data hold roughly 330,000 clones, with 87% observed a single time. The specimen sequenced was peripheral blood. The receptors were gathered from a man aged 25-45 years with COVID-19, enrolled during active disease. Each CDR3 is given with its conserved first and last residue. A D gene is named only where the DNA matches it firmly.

CDR3: CASSFSRVGTRQYNSPLHF
length: 19
J: TRBJ1-6
D: -
V: TRBV27

CDR3: CASSLGQGREWNTEAFF
length: 17
J: TRBJ1-1
D: TRBD1
V: TRBV5-4

CDR3: CASSLGGQGVNSYEQYF
length: 17
J: TRBJ2-7
D: TRBD1
V: TRBV7-2

CDR3: CASSSPPGSGPYNEQFF
length: 17
J: TRBJ2-1
D: TRBD2
V: TRBV28

CDR3: CASSSLSGEQYF
length: 12
J: TRBJ2-7
D: -
V: TRBV6-5

CDR3: CASSSPGQVPFYGYTF
length: 16
J: TRBJ1-2
D: TRBD1
V: TRBV28

CDR3: CASSTGQGSYNEQFF
length: 15
J: TRBJ2-1
D: TRBD1
V: TRBV6-5

CDR3: CSVYTGGGYTEAFF
length: 14
J: TRBJ1-1
D: TRBD1
V: TRBV29-1

CDR3: CASSLPGTTGNTIYF
length: 15
J: TRBJ1-3
D: -
V: TRBV28

CDR3: CASGRTDYEQYF
length: 12
J: TRBJ2-7
D: -
V: TRBV12-5

CDR3: CASALTESTDTQYF
length: 14
J: TRBJ2-3
D: -
V: TRBV27

CDR3: CASSLGTSGTGTDTQYF
length: 17
J: TRBJ2-3
D: TRBD2
V: TRBV3-1/TRBV3-2

CDR3: CASSYAVGRGLYGYTF
length: 16
J: TRBJ1-2
D: -
V: TRBV6-5

CDR3: CASRGQGLGYTF
length: 12
J: TRBJ1-2
D: TRBD1
V: TRBV19

CDR3: CASSRYAAGDSYEQYF
length: 16
J: TRBJ2-7
D: TRBD2
V: TRBV4-3

CDR3: CASKSGRASIDTQYF
length: 15
J: TRBJ2-3
D: TRBD2
V: TRBV4-3

CDR3: CASTGSRGNSYYYGYTF
length: 17
J: TRBJ1-2
D: TRBD1
V: TRBV19

CDR3: CASSPGTGGEKLFF
length: 14
J: TRBJ1-4
D: TRBD1
V: TRBV18

CDR3: CASSQTRSYNSPLHF
length: 15
J: TRBJ1-6
D: -
V: TRBV3-1/TRBV3-2

CDR3: CASSFVGGPSYEQYF
length: 15
J: TRBJ2-7
D: -
V: TRBV5-1

CDR3: CASSPRTKTSGSTDTQYF
length: 18
J: TRBJ2-3
D: TRBD2
V: TRBV11-2

CDR3: CAISERGTNTGELFF
length: 15
J: TRBJ2-2
D: -
V: TRBV10-3

CDR3: CASSLTGTGELFF
length: 13
J: TRBJ2-2
D: -
V: TRBV27

CDR3: CASSPPGQGTRETQYF
length: 16
J: TRBJ2-5
D: TRBD1
V: TRBV28

CDR3: CASSIRTAYGYTF
length: 13
J: TRBJ1-2
D: -
V: TRBV2

CDR3: CASTYGGNTEAFF
length: 13
J: TRBJ1-1
D: -
V: TRBV6-6

CDR3: CASSLAGDRANTGELFF
length: 17
J: TRBJ2-2
D: TRBD1
V: TRBV19

CDR3: CASINRAGGPTGELFF
length: 16
J: TRBJ2-2
D: TRBD2
V: TRBV2

CDR3: CASSAPGLGQTSEQFF
length: 16
J: TRBJ2-1
D: TRBD2
V: TRBV9

CDR3: CASSPRTIGNYGYTF
length: 15
J: TRBJ1-2
D: -
V: TRBV9

CDR3: CASSKAKVLDRGYKDGYTF
length: 19
J: TRBJ1-2
D: -
V: TRBV21-1

CDR3: CASSLPGRDSNQPQHF
length: 16
J: TRBJ1-5
D: TRBD1
V: TRBV5-1

CDR3: CASSPTGYGYTF
length: 12
J: TRBJ1-2
D: TRBD1
V: TRBV18

CDR3: CASSQGGTSGSDEQYF
length: 16
J: TRBJ2-7
D: TRBD2
V: TRBV4-1

CDR3: CASSPSYGGGDTQYF
length: 15
J: TRBJ2-3
D: -
V: TRBV18

CDR3: CASSLRGAGSPLHF
length: 14
J: TRBJ1-6
D: TRBD1
V: TRBV7-9

CDR3: CASSSGPWGPDIKAFF
length: 16
J: TRBJ1-1
D: -
V: TRBV19

CDR3: CASSLVSGQGHEQFF
length: 15
J: TRBJ2-1
D: TRBD1
V: TRBV11-3

CDR3: CASSPSAGTYNEQFF
length: 15
J: TRBJ2-1
D: -
V: TRBV5-1

CDR3: CASKIWYRRAPLAKNIQYF
length: 19
J: TRBJ2-4
D: -
V: TRBV21-1

CDR3: CASKLVGGHGTQYF
length: 14
J: TRBJ2-5
D: -
V: TRBV5-1

CDR3: CASSQGAGTGTEAFF
length: 15
J: TRBJ1-1
D: -
V: TRBV4-3

CDR3: CASSLAQRNEQFF
length: 13
J: TRBJ2-1
D: -
V: TRBV7-3

CDR3: CASSYYEGQTQETQYF
length: 16
J: TRBJ2-5
D: TRBD1
V: TRBV6-5

CDR3: CATSRDRGHYQPQHF
length: 15
J: TRBJ1-5
D: -
V: TRBV15

CDR3: CASSEYTSYEQYF
length: 13
J: TRBJ2-7
D: -
V: TRBV25-1

CDR3: CASRAGQWSTEAFF
length: 14
J: TRBJ1-1
D: TRBD1
V: TRBV6-4

CDR3: CASSPISGTGPEQFF
length: 15
J: TRBJ2-1
D: TRBD1
V: TRBV27

CDR3: CASSPRTGGEGEQFF
length: 15
J: TRBJ2-1
D: TRBD1
V: TRBV27

CDR3: CASSLRAGVGEQFF
length: 14
J: TRBJ2-1
D: -
V: TRBV27

CDR3: CASSEDGLALDTQYF
length: 15
J: TRBJ2-3
D: TRBD2
V: TRBV6-4

CDR3: CAWSVEQSNQPQHF
length: 14
J: TRBJ1-5
D: -
V: TRBV30

CDR3: CASSREEGEAFF
length: 12
J: TRBJ1-1
D: -
V: TRBV12-3/TRBV12-4

CDR3: CASSYSGRLADTQYF
length: 15
J: TRBJ2-3
D: -
V: TRBV6-5

CDR3: CASSMMTGPGTEAFF
length: 15
J: TRBJ1-1
D: TRBD1
V: TRBV9

CDR3: CASSGYRDTFGEDEQYF
length: 17
J: TRBJ2-7
D: -
V: TRBV3-1/TRBV3-2

CDR3: CASSIDTGPYGYTF
length: 14
J: TRBJ1-2
D: -
V: TRBV19

CDR3: CASKYSGGLSYNEQFF
length: 16
J: TRBJ2-1
D: TRBD2
V: TRBV10-2

CDR3: CASSLSLADTDTQYF
length: 15
J: TRBJ2-3
D: -
V: TRBV6-4

CDR3: CASSATGGPTYEQYF
length: 15
J: TRBJ2-7
D: TRBD1
V: TRBV13